This T cell receptor beta chain stems from a study of beta chain features in type 1 diabetes. Study-level information: Cell yields, gender and age were similar in healthy donors and patients. Study-wide results and caveats: Resolution of whether HLA type affects TCRB rearrangement was not achieved here. Naive, central memory and Treg TCRB repertoires appeared more alike in patients than in healthy donors.

This clone was counted a few times. Its antigen remains unidentified. Per the germline V gene, CDR1 is SGHTA and CDR2 is FQGTGA. The V end was cut by 8 bases, the J end by 2 bases, with 13 bases between. The CDR3 extends over 13 amino acids. Every isolated RNA sample was fully reverse transcribed, so sequencing captured expressed TCRB transcripts. This table comes from immunoSEQ multiplex PCR, and its TCRdb copy is limited to in-frame clones, with some not included. The sample has 620,000 or so clones; less than 20% are singletons. Averaging roughly 100 mL, one heparinised blood draw was given by each donor.

V usage is TRBV7-3 and J usage is TRBJ2-7; D assignment may be TRBD1 or TRBD2 (5 bases each). The source of this sequence is a man aged 18 to 29 in good health. What was sequenced was naive CD4+ T cells from blood. Here the CDR3 reads CASSEGTAYEQYF. CDR3 DNA: TGTGCCAGCTCGGAAGGGACGGCCTACGAGCAGTACTTC.